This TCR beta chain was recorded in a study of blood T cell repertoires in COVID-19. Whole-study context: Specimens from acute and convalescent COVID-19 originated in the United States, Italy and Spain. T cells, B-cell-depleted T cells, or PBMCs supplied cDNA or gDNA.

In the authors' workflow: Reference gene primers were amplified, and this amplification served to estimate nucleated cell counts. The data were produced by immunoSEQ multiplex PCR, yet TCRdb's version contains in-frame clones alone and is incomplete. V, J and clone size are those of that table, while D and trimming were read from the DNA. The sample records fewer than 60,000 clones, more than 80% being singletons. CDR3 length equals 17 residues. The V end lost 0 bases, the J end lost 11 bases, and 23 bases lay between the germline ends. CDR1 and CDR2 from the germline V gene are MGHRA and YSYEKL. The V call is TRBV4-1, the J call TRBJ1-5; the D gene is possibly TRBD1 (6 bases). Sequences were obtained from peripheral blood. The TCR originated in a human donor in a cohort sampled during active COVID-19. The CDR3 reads CASSQDYVGTSVRSQHF. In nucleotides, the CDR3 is TGCGCCAGCAGCCAAGACTATGTAGGGACATCCGTCCGGTCCCAGCATTTT.